This T cell receptor beta chain was sequenced during a study of T cell responses to AZD1222 COVID-19 vaccine. Whole-study findings and limits: Sampled repertoires all dated from after the peak T cell response. Of spike-specific TCRs, nearly half reportedly target regions left unmutated in variants. Across the whole spike, CD4 TCRs peaked at regions 160-218 and 743-854. Clonal diversity may have been underestimated in mostly white British donors.

As concerns this clone: Antigen: not known.

This CDR3 spans 12 amino acids. V lost 0 bases and J lost 6, with 3 bases in between. CDR1 GTSNPN and CDR2 SVGIG come from the germline V gene (reference sequence). The protocol was immunoSEQ multiplex PCR, while the TCRdb copy is restricted to in-frame clones and leaves out a portion. The sample lists about 85,000 clones; about 86% were seen once. This receptor was obtained from an adult in good health. This specimen consisted of peripheral blood, obtained on day 0 of AZD1222 vaccination. The V and J genes are TRBV30 and TRBJ1-6; D is uncertain. The CDR3 sequence is CAWSVPNSPLHF. In nucleotides, the CDR3 is TGTGCCTGGAGTGTCCCTAATTCACCCCTCCACTTT.